These 8 T cell receptor beta chains were sequenced from one sample in a study of blood T cell repertoires in COVID-19. Sequencing was performed with immunoSEQ multiplex PCR; in TCRdb, only in-frame clones are kept and a portion is missing. The table shows 250,000 to 350,000 clones, with approximately 85% occurring only once. Sequenced input: PBMCs or T cells enriched from blood (not recorded which). All receptors come from a woman aged 25-40 years who had recovered from COVID-19.

This chain links TRBV5-1 with TRBJ2-7, with D possibly TRBD2 on 6 matching bases. Trimming removed 0 bases at V and 2 bases at J, with 12 bases between. The length of the CDR3 is 15 residues. Germline CDR1 SGHRS, CDR2 YFSETQ. CDR3 sequence reads: CASSLEEGPAYEQYF. DNA of the CDR3: TGCGCCAGCAGCTTGGAGGAGGGGCCCGCCTACGAGCAGTACTTC. Using reference TRBV5-1 and TRBJ2-7 for the parts outside the CDR3, the full variable domain is KAGVTQTPRYLIKTRGQQVTLSCSPISGHRSVSWYQQTPGQGLQFLFEYFSETQRNKGNFPGRFSGRQFSNSRSEMNVSTLELGDSALYLCASSLEEGPAYEQYFGPGTRLTVT.

This clone was recorded once. One junction end does not reproduce the germline sequence, and a read error may be involved. The CDR3 DNA is TGCGCCAGCAGCCAAGATGCCCTCGGACTAGCGGGAGATTTC. Amino acids: CASSQDALGLAGDF. The J gene is TRBJ2-7, the V gene TRBV4-1, with 13 nucleotides matching TRBD2. The CDR3 consists of 14 residues. Germline V lookup: CDR1 MGHRA, CDR2 YSYEKL.

The V gene is TRBV18, the J gene TRBJ1-4, with 7 nucleotides matching TRBD1. The CDR3 loop spans 16 amino acids. J lost 8 bases, V lost 3 bases, and 12 bases had no gene match. Germline lookup yields CDR1 KGHSH and CDR2 LQKENI. This CDR3 reads CASSPGQPSLGEKLFF. In DNA, the CDR3 is TGTGCCAGCTCACCGGGACAGCCTTCCTTAGGAGAAAAACTGTTTTTT.

V is TRBV27 and J is TRBJ1-1, with D tentatively TRBD1 (5 bases). Trimming removed 5 bases at V and 4 bases at J, with 17 bases between. The CDR3 has 15 amino acids. Per germline, CDR1 MNHEY and CDR2 SMNVEV (reference sequence). CDR3 amino acids: CASSILWGTATEAFF. CDR3 coding DNA: TGTGCCAGCAGTATTCTGTGGGGCACTGCCACTGAAGCTTTCTTT.

CDR3 protein: CAVGHDQAGGEQYF. CDR3 sequence (DNA): TGTGCCGTTGGACACGACCAAGCGGGAGGCGAGCAGTACTTC. The chain joins TRBV28 to TRBJ2-7; 9 nucleotides agree with TRBD2. Germline values: CDR1 MDHEN, CDR2 SYDVKM. The CDR3 totals 14 residues. The V segment lost 11 bases and the J segment 6 bases; nucleotides outside the gene matches: 14.

The chain has TRBV5-1 and TRBJ1-4; 7 bases line up with TRBD1. Germline assignment: CDR1 SGHRS and CDR2 YFSETQ. The CDR3 runs to 15 residues. Trimming cost V 0 bases and J 5 bases; bases outside gene matches: 4. Written as DNA, the CDR3 is TGCGCCAGCAGCTTGGTGACAGGGATGAATGAAAAACTGTTTTTT. This codes for CASSLVTGMNEKLFF.

DNA of the CDR3: TGTGCCAGCAGTCCTCGGGAGGGGGAGCAGTTCTTC. This gives the protein CASSPREGEQFF. The rearrangement uses TRBV6-5 and TRBJ2-1, with TRBD2 matching 8 bases. Germline assignment: CDR1 MNHEY and CDR2 SVGAGI. The V and J ends lost 5 bases and 10 bases, in that order; junction bases with no gene match: 4. This CDR3 spans 12 amino acids.

The V call is TRBV5-5, the J call TRBJ2-7, with TRBD1 matching over 11 bases. CDR3 size: 17 residues. CDR1 is SGHKS, CDR2 YYEKEE, per germline (reference sequence). Trimming took 4 bases from V and 3 from J; bases not matched to a gene: 12. This chain's CDR3 is CASSPGGSGTGGYEQYF. The CDR3 DNA reads TGTGCCAGCAGCCCCGGAGGGAGCGGGACAGGGGGCTACGAGCAGTACTTC.